The next 12 T cell receptor beta chains were all read from a single sample in a study of OX40 agonist ivuxolimab in advanced cancers. Assay used: immunoSEQ multiplex PCR; TCRdb lists only in-frame clones, some missing. The profile shows 55,000 to 65,000 clones, about 85% of them singletons. Sequencing was performed on CD4+ or CD8+ T cells sorted from blood, taken in a trial of the OX40 agonist ivuxolimab. The receptors here all came from an adult with an advanced solid tumor such as melanoma, head and neck, liver or kidney cancer.

The chain combines TRBV19 with TRBJ2-3; 9 nucleotides agree with TRBD2. With V trimmed by 7 bases and J by 0 bases, 8 bases remained unmatched. The CDR3 covers 16 residues. CDR1 is LNHDA and CDR2 is SQIVND in the germline V gene (reference sequence). Here the CDR3 reads CASNGLASASTDTQYF. The CDR3 DNA reads TGTGCCAGTAATGGACTAGCGAGTGCTAGCACAGATACGCAGTATTTT. Looking up the rest from reference TRBV19 and TRBJ2-3 gives the full variable domain: DGGITQSPKYLFRKEGQNVTLSCEQNLNHDAMYWYRQDPGQGLRLIYYSQIVNDFQKGDIAEGYSVSREKKESFPLTVTSAQKNPTAFYLCASNGLASASTDTQYFGPGTRLTVL.

This clone was counted once. The J gene is TRBJ2-1, the V gene TRBV6-4; no reliable D call. V was cut by 8 bases and J by 0 bases, with 8 bases left in between. Germline-derived CDR1 and CDR2 are MRHNA and SNTAGT. There are 13 residues in the CDR3. The CDR3 DNA is TGTGCCAGCGCCCGGACCTCCTACAATGAGCAGTTCTTC. Translation gives CASARTSYNEQFF.

This clone was observed a handful of times. This sequence joins TRBV4-1 and TRBJ2-3; a possible D gene is TRBD2 (5 bases). Trimming took 5 bases from V and 8 from J, leaving 17 bases between them. The CDR3 spans 14 residues. The germline gives CDR1 MGHRA, CDR2 YSYEKL. CDR3 residues: CASSFPGLGSTQYF. The DNA of the CDR3 is TGCGCCAGCAGCTTCCCCGGACTGGGGAGTACGCAGTATTTT.

The chain couples TRBV7-3 to TRBJ2-5; TRBD2 aligns across 8 bases. CDR3 length equals 14 residues. J lost 5 bases, V lost 5 bases, and 7 bases had no gene match. Per germline, CDR1 SGHTA and CDR2 FQGTGA. CDR3 protein: CASSPGPSGETQYF. CDR3 DNA sequence: TGTGCCAGCAGCCCGGGACCTAGCGGGGAGACCCAGTACTTC.

The rearrangement joins TRBV2 to TRBJ2-7, with TRBD2 as a possible D gene (5 bases). The CDR3 sequence is 15 residues long. CDR1 and CDR2 from the germline V gene are SNHLY and FYNNEI. Deletions cut 4 bases from V and 0 bases from J, with 13 bases between. The CDR3 region is CASSATGWGSYEQYF. For the CDR3, the DNA is TGTGCCAGCAGTGCAACGGGGTGGGGCTCCTACGAGCAGTACTTC.

The chain is built from TRBV6-1 and TRBJ1-4; tentative D call: TRBD1 (6 bases). Germline V gives CDR1 MNHNS, CDR2 SASEGT. Trimming took 4 bases from V and 9 from J, leaving 18 bases between them. The length of the CDR3 is 15 residues. The CDR3 DNA sequence: TGTGCCAGCAGTGGATACAGGGATGCTGAGAAAAAACTGTTTTTT. The encoded protein is CASSGYRDAEKKLFF.

The V call is TRBV7-6, the J call TRBJ2-4; TRBD1 aligns across 8 bases. The V gene's germline CDR1 is SGHVS and CDR2 FNYEAQ. The V segment lost 5 bases and the J segment 7 bases; nucleotides outside the gene matches: 10. The CDR3 contains 15 residues. CDR3 DNA: TGTGCCAGCAGCGCAGGGGGCTCCCTTTCTAACATTCAGTACTTC. Protein product: CASSAGGSLSNIQYF.

The chain's CDR3 is CASSYGSGRGNEQFF. CDR3 DNA sequence: TGTGCCAGCAGTTATGGTAGCGGGAGAGGCAATGAGCAGTTCTTC. The chain joins TRBV6-5 to TRBJ2-1; 9 nucleotides align to TRBD2. V gave up 3 bases and J gave up 6 bases; unmatched junction bases: 6. CDR1 MNHEY and CDR2 SVGAGI come from the germline V gene. The CDR3 contains 15 residues.

The table lists this clone with a count of one. The V and J genes are TRBV5-1 and TRBJ2-1; D gene ambiguous. The germline V gene encodes CDR1 SGHRS and CDR2 YFSETQ. The CDR3 runs 15 residues. Trimming removed 0 bases at V and 4 bases at J, with 11 bases between. The CDR3 coding sequence is TGCGCCAGCAGCTTGGGGACCATTATATACAATGAGCAGTTCTTC. It specifies CASSLGTIIYNEQFF.

The V call is TRBV5-1, the J call TRBJ2-7, with a weak D call TRBD2 (6 bases). Germline V gives CDR1 SGHRS, CDR2 YFSETQ. Trimming left V 0 bases short and J 3 bases short, with 10 bases between. The CDR3 is 14 amino acids. CDR3 bases: TGCGCCAGCAGCTTGGACGGGACTTACTACGAGCAGTACTTC. Amino acid sequence: CASSLDGTYYEQYF. The entire variable domain, with the rest obtained from reference TRBV5-1 and TRBJ2-7, is as follows: KAGVTQTPRYLIKTRGQQVTLSCSPISGHRSVSWYQQTPGQGLQFLFEYFSETQRNKGNFPGRFSGRQFSNSRSEMNVSTLELGDSALYLCASSLDGTYYEQYFGPGTRLTVT.

The rearrangement links TRBV29-1 to TRBJ2-7; D ambiguous. Per the germline V gene, CDR1 is SQVTM and CDR2 is ANQGSEA. V lost 7 bases, J lost 2 bases, and 12 bases lay in between. The CDR3 has 12 amino acids. As DNA, the CDR3 is TGCAGCGCCGGTGGGCGGCCCTACGAGCAGTACTTC. Its protein product is CSAGGRPYEQYF.

V gene TRBV6-5 combines with J gene TRBJ2-7, with 9 bases matching TRBD1. The CDR3 is made up of 15 amino acids. Per the germline V gene, CDR1 is MNHEY and CDR2 is SVGAGI. Trimming at V came to 0 bases and at J to 5 bases, leaving 5 bases not matched to a gene. The CDR3 is CASSYSGTGIDEQYF. The CDR3, as DNA: TGTGCCAGCAGTTACTCTGGGACAGGGATTGACGAGCAGTACTTC.